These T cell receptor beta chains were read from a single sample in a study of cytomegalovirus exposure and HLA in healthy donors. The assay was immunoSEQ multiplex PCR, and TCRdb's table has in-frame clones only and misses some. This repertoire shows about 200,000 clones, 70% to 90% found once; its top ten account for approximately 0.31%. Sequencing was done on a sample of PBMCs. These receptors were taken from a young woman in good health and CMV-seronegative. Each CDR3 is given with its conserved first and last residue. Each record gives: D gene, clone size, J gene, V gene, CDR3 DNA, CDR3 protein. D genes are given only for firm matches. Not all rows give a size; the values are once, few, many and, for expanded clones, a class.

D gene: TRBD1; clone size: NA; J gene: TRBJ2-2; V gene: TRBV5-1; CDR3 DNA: TGCGCCAGCAGCCTAGAGCTTACAGGGGCTGCGAACACCGGGGAGCTGTTTTTT; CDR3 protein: CASSLELTGAANTGELFF
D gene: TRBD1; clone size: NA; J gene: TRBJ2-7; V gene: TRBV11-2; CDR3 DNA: TGTGCCAGCAACGGACAGGGGGCGTCTGTGCAGTACTTC; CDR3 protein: CASNGQGASVQYF
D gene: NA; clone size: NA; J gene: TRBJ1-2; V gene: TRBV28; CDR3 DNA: TGTGCCAGCAGCCGACAGCCCGCTAACTATGGCTACACCTTC; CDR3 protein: CASSRQPANYGYTF
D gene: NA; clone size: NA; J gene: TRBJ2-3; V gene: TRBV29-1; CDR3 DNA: TGCAGCGTTGCAGGGGTGGCAGATACGCAGTATTTT; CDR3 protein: CSVAGVADTQYF
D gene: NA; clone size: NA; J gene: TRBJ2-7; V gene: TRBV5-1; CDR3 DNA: TGCGCCAGCAGGCTCGGACAGGAGGGCGAGCAGTACTTC; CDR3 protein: CASRLGQEGEQYF
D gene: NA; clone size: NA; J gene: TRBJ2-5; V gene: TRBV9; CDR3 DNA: TGTGCCAGCAGCGTAAACGGGAGAGAGACCCAGTACTTC; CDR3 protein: CASSVNGRETQYF
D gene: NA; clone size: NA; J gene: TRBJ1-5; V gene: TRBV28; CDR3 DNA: TGTGCCAGCAGGGTGGGGGGGGTGGATCAGCCCCAGCATTTT; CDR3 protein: CASRVGGVDQPQHF
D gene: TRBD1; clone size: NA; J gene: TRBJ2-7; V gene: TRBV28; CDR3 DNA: TGTGCCAGCAGGCGGACAGGAGTCTCCTACGAGCAGTACTTC; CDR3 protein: CASRRTGVSYEQYF
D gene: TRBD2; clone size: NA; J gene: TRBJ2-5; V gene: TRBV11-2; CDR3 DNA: TGTGCCAGCAGCTCCTGGGGGGGGTACCAAGAGACCCAGTACTTC; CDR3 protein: CASSSWGGYQETQYF
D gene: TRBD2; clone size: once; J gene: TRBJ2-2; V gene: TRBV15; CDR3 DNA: TGTGCCACCAGCGTCAGGACTAGCGGAGGAACCGGGGAGCTGTTTTTT; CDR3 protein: CATSVRTSGGTGELFF
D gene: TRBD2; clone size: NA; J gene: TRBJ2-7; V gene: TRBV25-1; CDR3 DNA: TGTTCCACCGGGGGGGCCTACTCCTACGAGCAGTACTTC; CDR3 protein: CSTGGAYSYEQYF
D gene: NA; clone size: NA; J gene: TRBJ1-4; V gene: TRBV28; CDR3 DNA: TGTGCCAGCGGTGACTTGCGGGAAAAACTGTTTTTT; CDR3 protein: CASGDLREKLFF
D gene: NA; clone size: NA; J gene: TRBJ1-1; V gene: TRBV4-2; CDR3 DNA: TGTGCCAGCAGTCCTGACAGGCTTGAGACTGAAGCTTTCTTT; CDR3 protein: CASSPDRLETEAFF
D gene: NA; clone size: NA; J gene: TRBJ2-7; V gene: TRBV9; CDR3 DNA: TGTGCCAGCAGCGCCCACGGGGGAAATCCACTCTACTTC; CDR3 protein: CASSAHGGNPLYF
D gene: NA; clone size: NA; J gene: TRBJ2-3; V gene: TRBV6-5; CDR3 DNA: TGTGCCAGCGGCCGAGGGGGGGAAGGCACAGATACGCAGTATTTT; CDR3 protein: CASGRGGEGTDTQYF
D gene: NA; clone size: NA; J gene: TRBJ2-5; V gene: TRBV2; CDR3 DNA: TGTGCCAGCAAGGCAGGCGAGACCCAGTACTTC; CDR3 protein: CASKAGETQYF
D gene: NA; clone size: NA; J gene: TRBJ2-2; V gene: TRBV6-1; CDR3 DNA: TGTGCCAGCAAGGGATCGCGGGGAAACACCGGGGAGCTGTTTTTT; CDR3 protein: CASKGSRGNTGELFF
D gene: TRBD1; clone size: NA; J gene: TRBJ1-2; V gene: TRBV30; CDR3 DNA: TGTGCCTGGAGTGACTACCCCCCCGGGACAGTGGGCTATGGCTACACCTTC; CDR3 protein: CAWSDYPPGTVGYGYTF
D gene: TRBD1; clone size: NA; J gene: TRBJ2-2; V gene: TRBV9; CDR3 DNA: TGTGCCAGCCAGGGGGCCGGGGAGCTGTTTTTT; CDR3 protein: CASQGAGELFF
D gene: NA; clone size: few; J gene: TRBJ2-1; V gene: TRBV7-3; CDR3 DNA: TGTGCCAGCAGCTTAAACAGCTACCCATCCTACAATGAGCAGTTCTTC; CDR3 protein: CASSLNSYPSYNEQFF
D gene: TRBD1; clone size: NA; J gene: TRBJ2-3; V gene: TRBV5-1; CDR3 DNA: TGCGCCAGCAGCTCCGTTGCGACAGGGGGTCGATCGGATACGCAGTATTTT; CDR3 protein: CASSSVATGGRSDTQYF
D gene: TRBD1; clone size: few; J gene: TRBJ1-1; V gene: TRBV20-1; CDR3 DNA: TGCATCCAGGGGGCGAACACTGAAGCTTTCTTT; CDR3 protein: CIQGANTEAFF
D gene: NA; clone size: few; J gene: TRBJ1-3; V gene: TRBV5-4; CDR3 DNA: TGTGCCAGCAGCTGGGGCGGGGGTAATAGAAACACCATATATTTT; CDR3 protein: CASSWGGGNRNTIYF
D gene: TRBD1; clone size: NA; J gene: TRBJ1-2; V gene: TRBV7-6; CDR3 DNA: TGTGCCAGCAGCTTGGGACAGGATAACTATGGCTACACCTTC; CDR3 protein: CASSLGQDNYGYTF
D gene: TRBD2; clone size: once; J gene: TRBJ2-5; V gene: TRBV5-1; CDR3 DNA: TGCGCCAGCAGCGGGGGGACTATCCAAGAGACCCAGTACTTC; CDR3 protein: CASSGGTIQETQYF
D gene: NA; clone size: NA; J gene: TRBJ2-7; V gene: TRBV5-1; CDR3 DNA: TGCGCCAGCAGCTTGGCCGGCGAGGGGGGGTACTCCTACGAGCAGTACTTC; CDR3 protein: CASSLAGEGGYSYEQYF
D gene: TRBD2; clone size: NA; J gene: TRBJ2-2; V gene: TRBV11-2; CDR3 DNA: TGTGCCAGCAGCCTAGCGGTTCTCCTCGGGGAGCTGTTTTTT; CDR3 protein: CASSLAVLLGELFF
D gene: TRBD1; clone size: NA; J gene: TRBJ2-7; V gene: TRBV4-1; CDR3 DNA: TGCGCCAGCAGCTCTTGGACAGGGTCCTACGAGCAGTACTTC; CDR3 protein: CASSSWTGSYEQYF
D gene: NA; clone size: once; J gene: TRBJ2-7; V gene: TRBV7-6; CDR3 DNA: TGTGCCAGCAGCTTACAAGGGACTCCGCCCTACGAGCAGTACTTC; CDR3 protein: CASSLQGTPPYEQYF
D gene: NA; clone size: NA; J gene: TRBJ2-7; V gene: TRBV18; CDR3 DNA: TGTGCCAGCTCCCAGGGTAACGAGCAGTACTTC; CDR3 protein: CASSQGNEQYF
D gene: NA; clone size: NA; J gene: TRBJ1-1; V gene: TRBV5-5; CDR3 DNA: TGTGCCAGCAGCTTCCAAATGAACACTGAAGCTTTCTTT; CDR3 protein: CASSFQMNTEAFF
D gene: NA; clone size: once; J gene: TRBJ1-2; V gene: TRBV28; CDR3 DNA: TGTGCCAGTTACAGGGACTATGACGGCTACACCTTC; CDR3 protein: CASYRDYDGYTF
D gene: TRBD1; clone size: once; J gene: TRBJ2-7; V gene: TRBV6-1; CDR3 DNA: TGTGCCAGCAGTGAATTATTTGGACAGGGTCCCTACGAGCAGTACTTC; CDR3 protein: CASSELFGQGPYEQYF
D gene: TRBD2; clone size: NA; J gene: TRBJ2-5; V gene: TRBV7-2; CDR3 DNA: TGTGCCAGCAGATCCGGTAGCGGGGGGGCGGAGACCCAGTACTTC; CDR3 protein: CASRSGSGGAETQYF
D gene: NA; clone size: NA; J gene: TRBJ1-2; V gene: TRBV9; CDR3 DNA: TGTGCCAGCAGCGTAGATATGGGGCAGGAGAGAGGCTACACCTTC; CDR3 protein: CASSVDMGQERGYTF
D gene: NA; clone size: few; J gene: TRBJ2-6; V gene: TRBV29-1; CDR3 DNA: TGCAGCGTTGTAGGGCAGGGCCCTGGGGCCAACGTCCTGACTTTC; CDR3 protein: CSVVGQGPGANVLTF
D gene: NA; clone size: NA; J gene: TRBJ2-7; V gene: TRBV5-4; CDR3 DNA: TGTGCCAGCAGCTTGTTAGGGGGAGGCGGGGGAACCTACGAGCAGTACTTC; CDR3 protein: CASSLLGGGGGTYEQYF
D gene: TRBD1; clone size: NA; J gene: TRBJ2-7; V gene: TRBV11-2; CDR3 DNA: TGTGCCAGCAGCTTAGGACAGGGGGCCTTCTACGAGCAGTACTTC; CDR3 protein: CASSLGQGAFYEQYF
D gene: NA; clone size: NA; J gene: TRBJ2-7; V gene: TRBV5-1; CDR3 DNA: TGCGCCAGCAGCTTGGTGCCAGGGCCTTCCTACGAGCAGTACTTC; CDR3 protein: CASSLVPGPSYEQYF
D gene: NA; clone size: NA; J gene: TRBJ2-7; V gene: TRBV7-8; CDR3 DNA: TGTGCCAGCACCTCTTACCTCGGGACTGCTTCCTACGAGCAGTACTTC; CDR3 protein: CASTSYLGTASYEQYF
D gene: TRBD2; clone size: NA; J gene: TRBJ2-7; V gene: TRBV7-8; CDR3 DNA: TGTGCCAGCAGCCCCCACGGGACTAGCGGCACCTACGAGCAGTACTTC; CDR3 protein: CASSPHGTSGTYEQYF
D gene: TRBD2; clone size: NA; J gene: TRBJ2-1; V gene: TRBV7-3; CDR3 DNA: TGTGCCAGCAGCTTCGGGACTAGCGGGAGGCCCAATGAGCAGTTCTTC; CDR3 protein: CASSFGTSGRPNEQFF
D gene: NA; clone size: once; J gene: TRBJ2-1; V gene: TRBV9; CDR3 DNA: TGTGCCAGCAGCGTAGCTCGCAGCGGCTCCTACAATGAGCAGTTCTTC; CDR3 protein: CASSVARSGSYNEQFF
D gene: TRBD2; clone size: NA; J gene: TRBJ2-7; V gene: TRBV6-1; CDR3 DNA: TGTGCCAGCAGTAGCACTAGCGGCTACGAGCAGTACTTC; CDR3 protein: CASSSTSGYEQYF
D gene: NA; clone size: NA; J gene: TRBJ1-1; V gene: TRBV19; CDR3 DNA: TGTGCCATAACGGGGTCAGAACCCATGAACACTGAAGCTTTCTTT; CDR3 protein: CAITGSEPMNTEAFF
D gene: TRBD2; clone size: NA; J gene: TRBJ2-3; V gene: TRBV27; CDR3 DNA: TGTGCCAGCAGCCGTCCTAGCGGGAGGAGGACAGATACGCAGTATTTT; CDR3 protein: CASSRPSGRRTDTQYF
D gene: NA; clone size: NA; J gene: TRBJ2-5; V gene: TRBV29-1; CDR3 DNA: TGCAGCGTAGCGCGGGGGCGCGGGGAGACCCAGTACTTC; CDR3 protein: CSVARGRGETQYF
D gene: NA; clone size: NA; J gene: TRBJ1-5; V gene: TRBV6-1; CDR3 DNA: TGTGCCAGCAGTGGACAGAAAATCTATCAGCCCCAGCATTTT; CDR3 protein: CASSGQKIYQPQHF
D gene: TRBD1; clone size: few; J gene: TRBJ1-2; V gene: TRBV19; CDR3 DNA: TGTGCCAGTACCACAGGGGGCGCTTTCTATGGCTACACCTTC; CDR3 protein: CASTTGGAFYGYTF
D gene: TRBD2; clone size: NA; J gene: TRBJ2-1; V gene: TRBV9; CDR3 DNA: TGTGCCAGCAGCCGAACTAGCGGAAGCTCCTACAATGAGCAGTTCTTC; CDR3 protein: CASSRTSGSSYNEQFF
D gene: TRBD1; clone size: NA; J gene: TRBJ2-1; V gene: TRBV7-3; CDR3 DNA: TGTGCCAGCAGCTCCGGACAGGGGGGTGAGCAGTTCTTC; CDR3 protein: CASSSGQGGEQFF
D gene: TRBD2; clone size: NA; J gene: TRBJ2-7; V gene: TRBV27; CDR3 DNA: TGTGCCAGCAGTCAACAGACTAGCGGGAGCAAATACGAGCAGTACTTC; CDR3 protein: CASSQQTSGSKYEQYF
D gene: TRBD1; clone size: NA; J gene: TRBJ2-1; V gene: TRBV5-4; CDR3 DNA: TGTGCCAGCACCACCGGGGGACAGGCCTACAATGAGCAGTTCTTC; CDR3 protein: CASTTGGQAYNEQFF
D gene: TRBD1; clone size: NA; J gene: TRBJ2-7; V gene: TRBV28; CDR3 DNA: TGTGCCAGCAGTACCGGGACAGACTTCCACGAGCAGTACTTC; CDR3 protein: CASSTGTDFHEQYF
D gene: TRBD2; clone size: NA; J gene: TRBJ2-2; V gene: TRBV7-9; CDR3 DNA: TGTGCCAGCAGCTGGGGTAGCGGGGGGCCGAACACCGGGGAGCTGTTTTTT; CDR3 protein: CASSWGSGGPNTGELFF
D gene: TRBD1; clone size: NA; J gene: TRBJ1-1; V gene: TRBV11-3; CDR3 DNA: TGTGCCAGCAGCGGGACAGCGAACACTGAAGCTTTCTTT; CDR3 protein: CASSGTANTEAFF